The 23 T cell receptor beta chains in this list originate from one sample, sequenced in a study of PD-1 blockade in classical Hodgkin lymphoma. The repertoire was sequenced with immunoSEQ multiplex PCR; TCRdb's copy has only in-frame clones and lacks some. The repertoire holds 20,000 to 25,000 clones, with 60% to 85% as singletons. Following autologous stem cell transplantation, relapse occurred in every patient, and exposure to brentuximab vedotin varied. This sample comprised peripheral blood mononuclear cells (PBMCs), obtained before the second cycle of nivolumab. The receptors come from a human donor with classical Hodgkin lymphoma.

The chain couples TRBV28 to TRBJ2-3; perhaps TRBD2 as D (6 bases). Germline V gene data show CDR1 as MDHEN and CDR2 as SYDVKM. CDR3 size: 15 residues. Deletions cut 6 bases from V and 3 bases from J, with 16 bases between. The chain's CDR3 is CASSTPPGLTDTQYF. The CDR3 DNA sequence: TGTGCCAGCAGCACCCCACCGGGACTGACAGATACGCAGTATTTT.

This rearrangement joins TRBV6-5 to TRBJ1-5; D gene uncertain. CDR1 MNHEY and CDR2 SVGAGI come from the germline V gene. The V end was cut by 4 bases, the J end by 0 bases, with 10 bases between. The CDR3 sequence is 15 residues long. CDR3 in DNA: TGTGCCAGCAGTTCCTCGAGATATAGCAATCAGCCCCAGCATTTT. The encoded protein is CASSSSRYSNQPQHF.

The CDR3 spells CASRRQGQETQYF. For the CDR3, the DNA is TGTGCCAGCAGGCGCCAGGGGCAAGAGACCCAGTACTTC. The chain uses TRBV6-5 and TRBJ2-5; possibly TRBD1 for D (6 bases). Germline CDR1 MNHEY, CDR2 SVGAGI. The CDR3 totals 13 residues. V gave up 6 bases and J gave up 2 bases, with 10 bases separating them.

The chain joins TRBV11-3 to TRBJ2-3; 15 positions match TRBD2. The CDR3 spans 18 residues. Germline V gives CDR1 SGHNT, CDR2 YENEEA. The ends lost 4 bases at V and 4 bases at J; junction bases unmatched: 9. The CDR3 spells CASSSRTSGRAGADTQYF. CDR3 nucleotide sequence: TGTGCCAGCAGCTCCCGGACTAGCGGGAGGGCCGGAGCAGATACGCAGTATTTT.

This clone was seen only a few times. The V call is TRBV6-5, the J call TRBJ2-7; D unclear. Trimming removed 7 bases at V and 4 bases at J, with 14 bases between. The CDR3 is made up of 13 amino acids. The germline V gene has CDR1 MNHEY and CDR2 SVGAGI. The CDR3 spells CASTNAGVYEQYF. The CDR3 region has the DNA TGTGCCAGCACCAACGCTGGGGTTTACGAGCAGTACTTC.

V is TRBV28 and J is TRBJ1-4; D gene ambiguous. The CDR3 extends over 12 amino acids. Germline V gene sequence: CDR1 MDHEN, CDR2 SYDVKM. Trimming shortened V by 5 bases and J by 7 bases, and 8 bases separated the two germline ends. This CDR3 is CASSPRAEKLFF. CDR3 coding DNA: TGTGCCAGCAGTCCCCGAGCTGAAAAACTGTTTTTT.

The V gene is TRBV6-1, the J gene TRBJ1-3, with a tentative D call TRBD1 (5 bases). There are 15 residues in the CDR3. Trimming left V 4 bases short and J 0 bases short, with 10 bases between. CDR1 is MNHNS and CDR2 is SASEGT in the germline V gene. CDR3 sequence reads: CASSGRGNSGNTIYF. In DNA, the CDR3 is TGTGCCAGCAGTGGTAGGGGAAACTCTGGAAACACCATATATTTT.

The rearrangement uses TRBV19 and TRBJ1-4; D remains ambiguous. The length of the CDR3 is 15 residues. CDR1 and CDR2 from the germline V gene are LNHDA and SQIVND (reference sequence). V lost 5 bases to trimming and J lost 0 bases, with 10 bases between them. As DNA, the CDR3 is TGTGCCAGTAGTTCTGAACATGCAACTAATGAAAAACTGTTTTTT. The encoded protein is CASSSEHATNEKLFF.

This clone came up a few times. V is TRBV4-3 and J is TRBJ1-2; TRBD1 matches at 11 bases. Germline values: CDR1 LGHNA, CDR2 YSLEER. Unmatched junction bases numbered 4, after V lost 6 bases and J lost 4 bases. This CDR3 contains 14 residues. CDR3 in amino acids: CASSRDRGIYGYTF. The CDR3 coding sequence is TGCGCCAGCAGTCGGGACAGGGGGATCTATGGCTACACCTTC.

The chain links TRBV5-6 to TRBJ1-5; TRBD1 aligns across 7 bases. V trimming: 3 bases; J trimming: 10 bases; junction bases outside the gene matches: 4. This CDR3 is 12 amino acids long. Germline-derived CDR1 and CDR2 are SGHDT and YYEEEE. For the CDR3, the DNA is TGTGCCAGCAGCTGGACAGGTAAACCCCAGCATTTT. Translating gives CASSWTGKPQHF.

V and J are TRBV10-1 and TRBJ2-5, with 10 bases matching TRBD1. The end of the DNA aligns better with TRBJ2-7, so the J call may be wrong. Germline CDR1 and CDR2: WNHNN and SYGVQD (reference sequence). The CDR3 covers 16 residues. The CDR3 sequence: CASSGHRGQGYYEQYF. Written as DNA, the CDR3 is TGCGCCAGCAGTGGGCACCGGGGACAGGGGTACTACGAGCAGTACTTC.

This chain connects TRBV6-1 to TRBJ2-7; no reliable D call. V was trimmed by 1 base and J by 1 base, leaving 11 bases between them. Germline V gene sequence: CDR1 MNHNS, CDR2 SASEGT. The CDR3 is 15 residues long. CDR3 region: CASSEGGGGSYEQYF. The CDR3 DNA is TGTGCCAGCAGTGAAGGAGGTGGCGGTTCCTACGAGCAGTACTTC.

DNA for the CDR3: TGTGCCAGCAGGAAAACAGGGGAAAAACTGTTTTTT. The encoded protein is CASRKTGEKLFF. The rearrangement uses TRBV2 and TRBJ1-4, with D perhaps matching TRBD1 (6 bases). This CDR3 is 12 amino acids long. Trimming removed 6 bases from V and 8 bases from J, with 10 bases in between. CDR1 and CDR2 from the germline V gene are SNHLY and FYNNEI.

This clone was counted between two and nine times. The chain recombines TRBV18 with TRBJ1-4; tentative D call: TRBD1 (5 bases). Germline V lookup: CDR1 KGHSH, CDR2 LQKENI. The V end was cut by 3 bases, the J end by 8 bases, with 13 bases between. This CDR3 region has 14 residues. CDR3 in amino acids: CASSPSIQDEKLFF. In nucleotides, the CDR3 is TGTGCCAGCTCACCTTCGATACAGGACGAAAAACTGTTTTTT. Complete variable domain (other parts from reference TRBV18 and TRBJ1-4): NAGVMQNPRHLVRRRGQEARLRCSPMKGHSHVYWYRQLPEEGLKFMVYLQKENIIDESGMPKERFSAEFPKEGPSILRIQQVVRGDSAAYFCASSPSIQDEKLFFGSGTQLSVL.

V gene TRBV5-1 combines with J gene TRBJ2-7; 10 bases line up with TRBD2. This CDR3 has 14 amino acids. The trim removed 0 bases at V and 5 bases at J, leaving 2 bases unmatched. From germline, CDR1 is SGHRS and CDR2 YFSETQ. The CDR3 DNA follows: TGCGCCAGCAGCTTGGAACTAGCGGGACACGAGCAGTACTTC. Translating it yields CASSLELAGHEQYF.

V gene TRBV2 combines with J gene TRBJ2-2; 8 positions agree with TRBD2. J was trimmed by 1 base and V by 8 bases; bases with no gene match: 15. This CDR3 is built from 18 residues. From germline, CDR1 is SNHLY and CDR2 FYNNEI. CDR3 sequence (DNA): TGTGCCAGCCACACCCGGGATAGCGGGAACGTGAACACCGGGGAGCTGTTTTTT. This codes for CASHTRDSGNVNTGELFF.

DNA for the CDR3: TGCGCCAGCAGCTCCACAGGGGGCTCCATCGAGCAGTACTTC. It specifies CASSSTGGSIEQYF. The chain has TRBV5-1 and TRBJ2-7; TRBD1 agrees at 9 bases. The CDR3 covers 14 residues. Germline CDR1 is SGHRS and CDR2 is YFSETQ. V was clipped by 3 bases and J by 6 bases; unmatched bases: 7.

This clone was detected a few times. The chain carries TRBV14 and TRBJ2-7; D assignment may be TRBD1 or TRBD2 (5 bases each). This CDR3 is 16 amino acids long. Germline lookup yields CDR1 SGHDN and CDR2 FVKESK. V shed 0 bases and J shed 3 bases, with 15 bases lying between them. CDR3 coding DNA: TGTGCCAGCAGCCAAGATCGAACGGGGACGTACTACGAGCAGTACTTC. Its protein is CASSQDRTGTYYEQYF. The variable domain in full, with the rest retrieved from reference TRBV14 and TRBJ2-7, is EAGVTQFPSHSVIEKGQTVTLRCDPISGHDNLYWYRRVMGKEIKFLLHFVKESKQDESGMPNNRFLAERTGGTYSTLKVQPAELEDSGVYFCASSQDRTGTYYEQYFGPGTRLTVT.

The rearrangement uses TRBV7-9 and TRBJ2-2; 14 positions match TRBD2. The J segment lost 7 bases and the V segment lost 5 bases, leaving 6 bases of the junction unmatched. CDR3 length equals 16 residues. Per the germline V gene, CDR1 is SEHNR and CDR2 is FQNEAQ (reference sequence). CDR3 coding DNA: TGTGCCAGCAGCCCAGGGACTAGCGGGAGTGTCGGGGAGCTGTTTTTT. This encodes CASSPGTSGSVGELFF. Based on the CDR3 plus reference TRBV7-9 and TRBJ2-2, the full variable domain is DTGVSQNPRHKITKRGQNVTFRCDPISEHNRLYWYRQTLGQGPEFLTYFQNEAQLEKSRLLSDRFSAERPKGSFSTLEIQRTEQGDSAMYLCASSPGTSGSVGELFFGEGSRLTVL.

J is TRBJ2-7 and V is TRBV6-5, with D uncertain. Germline V gene lookup returns CDR1 MNHEY and CDR2 SVGAGI. CDR3 length equals 14 residues. Trimming cost V 2 bases and J 4 bases, with 12 bases left between them. This CDR3 reads CASSYGLGSYEQYF. The CDR3 nucleotides read TGTGCCAGCAGTTACGGGTTAGGATCGTACGAGCAGTACTTC.

The V call is TRBV11-2, the J call TRBJ2-1, with 8 bases aligning to TRBD2. The germline gives CDR1 SGHAT, CDR2 FQNNGV. Trimming cost V 0 bases and J 0 bases; bases outside gene matches: 7. This CDR3 region has 18 residues. CDR3: CASSLDLLAGGSYNEQFF. CDR3 DNA: TGTGCCAGCAGCTTAGATCTCCTAGCGGGCGGCTCCTACAATGAGCAGTTCTTC.

The V and J genes are TRBV6-6 and TRBJ2-2; 9 nucleotides agree with TRBD1. Germline lookup yields CDR1 MNHNY and CDR2 SVGAGI (reference sequence). V lost 6 bases, J lost 3 bases, and 5 bases stayed unmatched. This CDR3 is built from 15 residues. The CDR3 sequence: CASSSRDRDTGELFF. The CDR3 DNA reads as TGTGCCAGCAGCTCGCGGGACAGGGACACCGGGGAGCTGTTTTTT.

This clone was observed a single time. This chain uses TRBV7-6 with TRBJ2-7; 9 nucleotides align to TRBD1. In germline, CDR1 is SGHVS, CDR2 FNYEAQ. The CDR3 has 15 residues. V shed 2 bases and J 3 bases; nucleotides not matched to a gene: 5. For the CDR3, the DNA is TGTGCCAGCAGCTTAAAAAGGGGACAGGGCTACGAGCAGTACTTC. Translation: CASSLKRGQGYEQYF.